The rows below give T cell receptor beta chains drawn from one sample of a study of regulatory T cells in long-lasting Graves disease. TCRdb re-analysed the multiplex PCR reads in MiXCR, keeping a single row per CDR3 protein. The sample lists 350,000 to 400,000 distinct CDR3 sequences; roughly 16% were seen once. The sample in question was peripheral blood mononuclear cells (PBMCs), obtained at new diagnosis, from a patient treated with antithyroid drugs. These receptors all come from a female donor with Graves disease. CDR3s leave out the opening cysteine and the closing phenylalanine or tryptophan. Fields, in order: D gene, J gene, V gene, CDR3 protein. D genes are given only for firm matches.

.,TRBJ1-1,TRBV6-1,ASRPRGGNTEAF
TRBD1,TRBJ1-1,TRBV20-1,SARITGTGGSEAF
.,TRBJ2-7,TRBV7-2,ASGGGQAREQY
TRBD1,TRBJ1-2,TRBV29-1,SVGDRGHLGYGYT
.,TRBJ2-7,TRBV13,ASSFKGVYEQY
TRBD2,TRBJ2-1,TRBV7-9,ASSFFLAGGREQF
.,TRBJ1-6,TRBV6-2/TRBV6-3,ASRNQNQRNSPLH
.,TRBJ1-5,TRBV12-3/TRBV12-4,ASSLRLQQPQH
.,TRBJ2-3,TRBV7-2,ASSSGFNTDTQY
.,TRBJ1-1,TRBV20-1,SAGDSTEAF
TRBD1,TRBJ1-5,TRBV12-3/TRBV12-4,ASTIGGRNQPQH
TRBD2,TRBJ2-3,TRBV7-9,ASSLGLAGAAGTQY
.,TRBJ1-4,TRBV27,ASSPRDGLELTNEKLF